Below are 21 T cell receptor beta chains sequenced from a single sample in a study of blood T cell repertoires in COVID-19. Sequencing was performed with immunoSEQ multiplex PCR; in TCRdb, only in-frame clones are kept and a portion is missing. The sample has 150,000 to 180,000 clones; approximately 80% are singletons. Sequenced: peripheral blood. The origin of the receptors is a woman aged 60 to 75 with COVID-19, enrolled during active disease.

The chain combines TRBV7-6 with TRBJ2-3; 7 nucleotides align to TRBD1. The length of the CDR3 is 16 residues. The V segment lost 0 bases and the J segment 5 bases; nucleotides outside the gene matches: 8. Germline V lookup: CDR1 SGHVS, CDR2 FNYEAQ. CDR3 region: CASSLAGRGLGDTQYF. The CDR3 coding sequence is TGTGCCAGCAGCTTAGCGGGCAGGGGGTTGGGAGATACGCAGTATTTT.

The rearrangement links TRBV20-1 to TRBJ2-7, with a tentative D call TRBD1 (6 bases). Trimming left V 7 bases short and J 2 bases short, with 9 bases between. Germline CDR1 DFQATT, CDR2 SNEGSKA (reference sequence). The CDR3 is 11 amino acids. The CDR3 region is CSVRQAYEQYF. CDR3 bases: TGCAGTGTCAGACAGGCCTACGAGCAGTACTTC.

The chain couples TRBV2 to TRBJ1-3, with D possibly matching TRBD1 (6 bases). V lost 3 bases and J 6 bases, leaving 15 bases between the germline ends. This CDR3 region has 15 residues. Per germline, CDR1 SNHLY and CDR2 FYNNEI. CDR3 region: CASSDLGQGKNTIYF. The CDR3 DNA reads TGTGCCAGCAGTGATCTCGGGCAGGGGAAAAACACCATATATTTT.

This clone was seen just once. CDR3 residues: CASSLDWGRYTGELFF. The CDR3 nucleotides read TGTGCCAGCAGCTTGGACTGGGGGCGATACACCGGGGAGCTGTTTTTT. The V gene is TRBV5-4, the J gene TRBJ2-2; D is perhaps TRBD1 (6 bases). The CDR3 runs 16 residues. Between the trimmed V and J ends, which lost 0 bases and 3 bases, there was a span of 12 bases. In germline, CDR1 is SGHNT, CDR2 YYREEE (reference sequence).

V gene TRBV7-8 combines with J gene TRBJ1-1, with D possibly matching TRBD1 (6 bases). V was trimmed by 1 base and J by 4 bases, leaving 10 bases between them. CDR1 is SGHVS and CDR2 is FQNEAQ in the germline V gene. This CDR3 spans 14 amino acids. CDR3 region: CASSLGGRGTEAFF. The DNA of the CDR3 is TGTGCCAGCAGCTTAGGGGGGCGAGGCACTGAAGCTTTCTTT.

This CDR3 reads CASSLGTNLRTDTQYF. CDR3 coding DNA: TGTGCCAGCAGCTTAGGGACAAACCTTCGCACAGATACGCAGTATTTT. This chain links TRBV11-2 with TRBJ2-3, with D perhaps TRBD1 (5 bases). Trimming cost V 1 base and J 1 base, with 12 bases left between them. CDR1 and CDR2 from the germline V gene are SGHAT and FQNNGV. The CDR3 runs 16 residues.

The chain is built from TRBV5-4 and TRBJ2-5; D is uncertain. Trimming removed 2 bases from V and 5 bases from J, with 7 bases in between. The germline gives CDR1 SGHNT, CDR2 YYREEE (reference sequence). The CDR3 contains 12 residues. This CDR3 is CASSFLEETQYF. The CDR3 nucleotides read TGTGCCAGCAGCTTCTTGGAGGAGACCCAGTACTTC.

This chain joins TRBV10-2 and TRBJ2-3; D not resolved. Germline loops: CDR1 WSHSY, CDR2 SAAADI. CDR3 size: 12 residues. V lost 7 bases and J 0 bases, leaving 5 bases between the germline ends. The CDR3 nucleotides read TGCGCCAGCATGAGTAGCACAGATACGCAGTATTTT. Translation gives CASMSSTDTQYF.

CDR3 nucleotide sequence: TGCGCCAGCAGAGGGGACGCCGGGACAGGGGAAAGGTACACTGAAGCTTTCTTT. Translating it yields CASRGDAGTGERYTEAFF. The gene calls are TRBV5-1 and TRBJ1-1; TRBD1 matches at 10 bases. The length of the CDR3 is 18 residues. Germline trimming cut 5 bases from V and 3 bases from J; bases unmatched to any gene: 16. The germline CDR1 and CDR2 sequences are SGHRS and YFSETQ. The complete variable domain, with remaining parts taken from reference TRBV5-1 and TRBJ1-1, reads KAGVTQTPRYLIKTRGQQVTLSCSPISGHRSVSWYQQTPGQGLQFLFEYFSETQRNKGNFPGRFSGRQFSNSRSEMNVSTLELGDSALYLCASRGDAGTGERYTEAFFGQGTRLTVV.

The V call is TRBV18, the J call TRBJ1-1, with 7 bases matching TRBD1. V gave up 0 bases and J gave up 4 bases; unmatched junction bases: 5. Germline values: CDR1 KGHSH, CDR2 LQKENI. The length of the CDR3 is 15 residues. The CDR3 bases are TGTGCCAGCTCACCACCGACAGGGTTGGTCACTGAAGCTTTCTTT. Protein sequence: CASSPPTGLVTEAFF.

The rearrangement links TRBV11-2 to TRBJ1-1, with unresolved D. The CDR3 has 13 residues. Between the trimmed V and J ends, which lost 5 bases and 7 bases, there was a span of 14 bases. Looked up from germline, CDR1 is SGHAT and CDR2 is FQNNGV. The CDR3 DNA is TGTGCCAGCAGCACCCCCCGGCGGTTTGAAGCTTTCTTT. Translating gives CASSTPRRFEAFF.

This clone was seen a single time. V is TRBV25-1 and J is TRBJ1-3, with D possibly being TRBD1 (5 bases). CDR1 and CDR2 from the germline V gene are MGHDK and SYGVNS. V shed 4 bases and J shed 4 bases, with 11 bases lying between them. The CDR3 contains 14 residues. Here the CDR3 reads CASSVTDRGNTIYF. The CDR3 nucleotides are TGTGCCAGCAGTGTTACTGACAGAGGAAACACCATATATTTT.

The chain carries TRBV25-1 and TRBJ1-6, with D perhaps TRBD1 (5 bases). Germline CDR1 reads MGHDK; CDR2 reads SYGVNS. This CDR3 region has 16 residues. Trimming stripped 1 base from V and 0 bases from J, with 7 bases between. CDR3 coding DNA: TGTGCCAGCAGTGAATCAGGGAACTCCTATAATTCACCCCTCCACTTT. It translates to CASSESGNSYNSPLHF.

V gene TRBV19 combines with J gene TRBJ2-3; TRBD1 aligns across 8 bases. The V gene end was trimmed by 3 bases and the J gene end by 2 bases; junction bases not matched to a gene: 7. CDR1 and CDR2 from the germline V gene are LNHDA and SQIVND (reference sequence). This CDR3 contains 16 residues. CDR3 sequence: CASSISPRGLTDTQYF. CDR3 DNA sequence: TGTGCCAGTAGTATCTCACCCAGGGGGCTCACAGATACGCAGTATTTT.

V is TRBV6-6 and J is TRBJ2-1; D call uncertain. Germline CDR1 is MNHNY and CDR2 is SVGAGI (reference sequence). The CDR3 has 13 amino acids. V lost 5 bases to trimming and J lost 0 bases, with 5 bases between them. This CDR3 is CASSRSSYNEQFF. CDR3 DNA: TGTGCCAGCAGTAGGAGCTCCTACAATGAGCAGTTCTTC.

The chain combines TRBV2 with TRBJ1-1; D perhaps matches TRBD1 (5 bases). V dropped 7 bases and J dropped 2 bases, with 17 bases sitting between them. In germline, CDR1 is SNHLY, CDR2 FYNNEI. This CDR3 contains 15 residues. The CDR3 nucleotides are TGTGCCAGCAAGGGGCGAATTGTACGTAACACTGAAGCTTTCTTT. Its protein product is CASKGRIVRNTEAFF.

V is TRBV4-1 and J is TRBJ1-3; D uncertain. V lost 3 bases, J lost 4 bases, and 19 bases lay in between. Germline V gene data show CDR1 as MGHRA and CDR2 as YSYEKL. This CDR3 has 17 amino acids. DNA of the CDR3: TGCGCCAGCAGCCATCCCCCGGCCTCAACCGGGGGAAACACCATATATTTT. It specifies CASSHPPASTGGNTIYF.

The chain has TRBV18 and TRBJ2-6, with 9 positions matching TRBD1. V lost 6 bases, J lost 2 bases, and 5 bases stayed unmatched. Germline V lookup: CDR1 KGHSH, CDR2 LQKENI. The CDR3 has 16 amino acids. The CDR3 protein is CASSERTGAGANVLTF. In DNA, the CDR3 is TGTGCCAGCTCGGAGAGGACAGGGGCTGGGGCCAACGTCCTGACTTTC.

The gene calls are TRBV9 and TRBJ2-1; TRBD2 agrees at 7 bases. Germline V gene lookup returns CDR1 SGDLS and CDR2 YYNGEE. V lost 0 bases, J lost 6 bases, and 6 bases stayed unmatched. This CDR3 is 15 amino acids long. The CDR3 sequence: CASSVGGSGSNEQFF. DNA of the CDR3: TGTGCCAGCAGCGTAGGCGGTAGCGGGTCCAATGAGCAGTTCTTC.

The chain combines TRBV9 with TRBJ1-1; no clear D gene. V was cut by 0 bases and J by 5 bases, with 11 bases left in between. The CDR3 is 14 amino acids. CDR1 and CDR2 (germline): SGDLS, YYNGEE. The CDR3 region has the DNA TGTGCCAGCAGCGTAGTTACGGGAACAACTGAAGCTTTCTTT. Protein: CASSVVTGTTEAFF.

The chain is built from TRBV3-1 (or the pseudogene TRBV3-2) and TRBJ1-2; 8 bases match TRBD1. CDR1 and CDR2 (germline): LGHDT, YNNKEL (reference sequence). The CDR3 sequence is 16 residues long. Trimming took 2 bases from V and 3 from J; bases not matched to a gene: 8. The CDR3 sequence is CASSQPPGQGDYGYTF. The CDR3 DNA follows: TGTGCCAGCAGCCAACCGCCTGGACAGGGTGACTATGGCTACACCTTC.